Listed below are T cell receptor beta chains from one sample, sequenced in a study of cytomegalovirus exposure and HLA in healthy donors. TCRdb's table, derived via immunoSEQ multiplex PCR, lists solely in-frame clones and lacks some. This repertoire includes around 58,000 clones. The sample was PBMCs. These receptors were collected from a man over 45 in good health and CMV-seropositive. CDR3s include the opening cysteine and the closing phenylalanine or tryptophan. The order of the fields is J gene, V gene, D gene, CDR3 length, CDR3 DNA, CDR3 protein. The D gene is left open where the match is weak.

j_call: TRBJ1-5
v_call: TRBV5-1
d_call: TRBD1
cdr3_length: 16
cdr3_nt: TGCGCCAGCAGCTCCCCGACAGGGGGAAGCAATCAGCCCCAGCATTTT
cdr3_aa: CASSSPTGGSNQPQHF

j_call: TRBJ2-7
v_call: TRBV6-5
d_call: TRBD2
cdr3_length: 15
cdr3_nt: TGTGCCAGCAGCTATAGCGGGACCTTGACCTACGAGCAGTACTTC
cdr3_aa: CASSYSGTLTYEQYF

j_call: TRBJ2-3
v_call: TRBV27
d_call: .
cdr3_length: 16
cdr3_nt: TGTGCCAGCAGTTTAATCCTCGGACAAATCACAGATACGCAGTATTTT
cdr3_aa: CASSLILGQITDTQYF

j_call: TRBJ1-2
v_call: TRBV11-2
d_call: .
cdr3_length: 14
cdr3_nt: TGTGCCAGCAGCTTAGGGGGAGGAGGTCTCGGCTACACCTTC
cdr3_aa: CASSLGGGGLGYTF

j_call: TRBJ1-1
v_call: TRBV10-1
d_call: .
cdr3_length: 15
cdr3_nt: TGCGCCAGCAGTGGTTTAGGTACAGTTAACACTGAAGCTTTCTTT
cdr3_aa: CASSGLGTVNTEAFF

j_call: TRBJ1-1
v_call: TRBV10-3
d_call: TRBD1
cdr3_length: 13
cdr3_nt: TGTGCCATCAAGGGGACAGGGGCCGGTGAAGCTTTCTTT
cdr3_aa: CAIKGTGAGEAFF

j_call: TRBJ1-1
v_call: TRBV9
d_call: .
cdr3_length: 16
cdr3_nt: TGTGCCAGCAGCCCCCGGGACTTACTTAGGAACACTGAAGCTTTCTTT
cdr3_aa: CASSPRDLLRNTEAFF

j_call: TRBJ2-5
v_call: TRBV7-2
d_call: .
cdr3_length: 13
cdr3_nt: TGTGCCAGCAGCCCCGGAGGGAGTGAGACCCAGTACTTC
cdr3_aa: CASSPGGSETQYF

j_call: TRBJ2-7
v_call: TRBV27
d_call: .
cdr3_length: 13
cdr3_nt: TGTGCCAGCAGTTTAACCGGTTCCTACGAGCAGTACTTC
cdr3_aa: CASSLTGSYEQYF

j_call: TRBJ1-6
v_call: TRBV2
d_call: TRBD1
cdr3_length: 13
cdr3_nt: TGTGCCAGCAAAGGACAGGGTTATTCACCCCTCCACTTT
cdr3_aa: CASKGQGYSPLHF

j_call: TRBJ2-7
v_call: TRBV25-1
d_call: TRBD1
cdr3_length: 13
cdr3_nt: TGTGCCAGCACGCCGGGACAGCCTTACGAGCAGTACTTC
cdr3_aa: CASTPGQPYEQYF

j_call: TRBJ1-1
v_call: TRBV28
d_call: TRBD1
cdr3_length: 14
cdr3_nt: TGTGCCAGCAGCCCTGGACAGGGAGGGACTGAAGCTTTCTTT
cdr3_aa: CASSPGQGGTEAFF

j_call: TRBJ2-2
v_call: TRBV4-1
d_call: .
cdr3_length: 14
cdr3_nt: TGCGCCAGCAGCCAAGGAGGCGGAGACCGGGAGCTGTTTTTT
cdr3_aa: CASSQGGGDRELFF

j_call: TRBJ2-1
v_call: TRBV9
d_call: TRBD2
cdr3_length: 15
cdr3_nt: TGTGCCAGCAGCGCGACTAGCGGGAGAGCTGGTGAGCAGTTCTTC
cdr3_aa: CASSATSGRAGEQFF

j_call: TRBJ1-2
v_call: TRBV2
d_call: TRBD1
cdr3_length: 14
cdr3_nt: TGTGCCAGCACCCAACAGGGGGGTGTGAATGGCTACACCTTC
cdr3_aa: CASTQQGGVNGYTF

j_call: TRBJ1-1
v_call: TRBV4-1
d_call: .
cdr3_length: 14
cdr3_nt: TGCGCCAGCAGCCAACCGACAGCGAACACTGAAGCTTTCTTT
cdr3_aa: CASSQPTANTEAFF

j_call: TRBJ2-7
v_call: TRBV14
d_call: .
cdr3_length: 12
cdr3_nt: TGTGCCAGCAGCCCCTCCCCCTACGAGCAGTACTTC
cdr3_aa: CASSPSPYEQYF

j_call: TRBJ1-5
v_call: TRBV18
d_call: .
cdr3_length: 16
cdr3_nt: TGTGCCAGCTCCCTATTTCGGGTGGAGGGAAATCAGCCCCAGCATTTT
cdr3_aa: CASSLFRVEGNQPQHF

j_call: TRBJ1-6
v_call: TRBV28
d_call: .
cdr3_length: 14
cdr3_nt: TGTGCCAGCAGCCCGGCGGGCAGGCATTCACCCCTCCACTTT
cdr3_aa: CASSPAGRHSPLHF

j_call: TRBJ2-2
v_call: TRBV4-3
d_call: .
cdr3_length: 14
cdr3_nt: TGCGCCAGCAGCCACGCCGGGAACACCGGGGAGCTGTTTTTT
cdr3_aa: CASSHAGNTGELFF

j_call: TRBJ2-5
v_call: TRBV18
d_call: .
cdr3_length: 13
cdr3_nt: TGTGCCAGCTCACCATCGACTAGAGAGACCCAGTACTTC
cdr3_aa: CASSPSTRETQYF

j_call: TRBJ1-6
v_call: TRBV5-6
d_call: .
cdr3_length: 14
cdr3_nt: TGTGCCAGCAGCTTGGGCGAGCCCAATTCACCCCTCCACTTT
cdr3_aa: CASSLGEPNSPLHF

j_call: TRBJ2-2
v_call: TRBV4-1
d_call: .
cdr3_length: 15
cdr3_nt: TGCGCCAGCAGCCAAGACCCGGGGTACACCGGGGAGCTGTTTTTT
cdr3_aa: CASSQDPGYTGELFF

j_call: TRBJ1-1
v_call: TRBV29-1
d_call: .
cdr3_length: 12
cdr3_nt: TGCAGCGTTGAAACGGAGAACACTGAAGATTTCTTT
cdr3_aa: CSVETENTEDFF

j_call: TRBJ2-7
v_call: TRBV4-1
d_call: TRBD2
cdr3_length: 16
cdr3_nt: TGCGCCAGCAGTCCGGAATCTAGCGGGAATACCTACGAGCAGTACTTC
cdr3_aa: CASSPESSGNTYEQYF

j_call: TRBJ1-4
v_call: TRBV5-1
d_call: TRBD1
cdr3_length: 14
cdr3_nt: TGCGCCAGCAGCAAGGGACAGGGGGGTGAAAAACTGTTTTTT
cdr3_aa: CASSKGQGGEKLFF

j_call: TRBJ2-5
v_call: TRBV10-3
d_call: TRBD2
cdr3_length: 17
cdr3_nt: TGTGCCATCAGTGAAGTCCTAGCGGGGGTGTACCAAGAGACCCAGTACTTC
cdr3_aa: CAISEVLAGVYQETQYF

j_call: TRBJ2-1
v_call: TRBV9
d_call: TRBD2
cdr3_length: 16
cdr3_nt: TGTGCCAGCAGCGTAGACCCGACTAGCGGGTACAATGAGCAGTTCTTC
cdr3_aa: CASSVDPTSGYNEQFF

j_call: TRBJ1-5
v_call: TRBV4-3
d_call: TRBD1
cdr3_length: 18
cdr3_nt: TGCGCCAGCAGCCAAGATCACCAGGGACAGGGGCGCAATCAGCCCCAGCATTTT
cdr3_aa: CASSQDHQGQGRNQPQHF

j_call: TRBJ1-2
v_call: TRBV5-4
d_call: TRBD1
cdr3_length: 14
cdr3_nt: TGTGCCAGCAGCCCTCCGGGACAGGGTAGGGGCTACACCTTC
cdr3_aa: CASSPPGQGRGYTF

j_call: TRBJ1-2
v_call: TRBV6-5
d_call: TRBD1
cdr3_length: 16
cdr3_nt: TGTGCCAGCAGTTTAGTCTTTGACAGGGTAACTTATGGCTACACCTTC
cdr3_aa: CASSLVFDRVTYGYTF

j_call: TRBJ2-4
v_call: TRBV18
d_call: TRBD2
cdr3_length: 17
cdr3_nt: TGTGCCAGCTCACCGGAGATGGGAGGGGCCGGCAAAAACATTCAGTACTTC
cdr3_aa: CASSPEMGGAGKNIQYF

j_call: TRBJ2-2
v_call: TRBV6-5
d_call: TRBD1
cdr3_length: 15
cdr3_nt: TGTGCCAGCAGTGTGGGACAGGGGAGGACCCGGGAGCTGTTTTTT
cdr3_aa: CASSVGQGRTRELFF

j_call: TRBJ2-2
v_call: TRBV6-4
d_call: .
cdr3_length: 17
cdr3_nt: TGTGCCAGCACTCCTGGGGTTGGACAGAAGAACACCGGGGAGCTGTTTTTT
cdr3_aa: CASTPGVGQKNTGELFF

j_call: TRBJ2-7
v_call: TRBV15
d_call: .
cdr3_length: 14
cdr3_nt: TGTGCCACCAGGGGAGGGGGTGACTCCTACGAGCAGTACTTC
cdr3_aa: CATRGGGDSYEQYF

j_call: TRBJ1-5
v_call: TRBV6-1
d_call: TRBD1
cdr3_length: 13
cdr3_nt: TGTGCCAGCGGGGACAGGCCGGATCAGCCCCAGCATTTT
cdr3_aa: CASGDRPDQPQHF

j_call: TRBJ2-3
v_call: TRBV28
d_call: .
cdr3_length: 16
cdr3_nt: TGTGCCAGCAGTTCGGGAGCCGGTAAGACCCCAGATACGCAGTATTTT
cdr3_aa: CASSSGAGKTPDTQYF

j_call: TRBJ1-1
v_call: TRBV9
d_call: .
cdr3_length: 14
cdr3_nt: TGTGCCAGCAGCGTACTTGACCCGGGGACTGAAGCTTTCTTT
cdr3_aa: CASSVLDPGTEAFF

j_call: TRBJ2-7
v_call: TRBV4-1
d_call: TRBD1
cdr3_length: 14
cdr3_nt: TGCGCCAGCAGCCAAGATGGGACAGGGGGACAGCAGTACTTC
cdr3_aa: CASSQDGTGGQQYF

j_call: TRBJ1-1
v_call: TRBV29-1
d_call: .
cdr3_length: 13
cdr3_nt: TGCAGCGCCGGGGGGGTGGGAAACACTGAAGCTTTCTTT
cdr3_aa: CSAGGVGNTEAFF